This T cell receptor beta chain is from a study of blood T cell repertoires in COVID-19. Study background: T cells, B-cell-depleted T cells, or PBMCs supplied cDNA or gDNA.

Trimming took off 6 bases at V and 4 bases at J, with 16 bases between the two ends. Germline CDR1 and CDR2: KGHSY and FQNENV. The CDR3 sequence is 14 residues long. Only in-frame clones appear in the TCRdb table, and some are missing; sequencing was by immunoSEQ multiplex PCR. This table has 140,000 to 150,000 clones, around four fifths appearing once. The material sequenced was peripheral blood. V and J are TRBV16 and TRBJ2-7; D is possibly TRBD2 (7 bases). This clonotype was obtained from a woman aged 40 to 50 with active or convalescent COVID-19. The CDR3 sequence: CASRDSGAGYEQYF. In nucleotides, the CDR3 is TGTGCCAGCAGGGACAGCGGGGCGGGGTACGAGCAGTACTTC.